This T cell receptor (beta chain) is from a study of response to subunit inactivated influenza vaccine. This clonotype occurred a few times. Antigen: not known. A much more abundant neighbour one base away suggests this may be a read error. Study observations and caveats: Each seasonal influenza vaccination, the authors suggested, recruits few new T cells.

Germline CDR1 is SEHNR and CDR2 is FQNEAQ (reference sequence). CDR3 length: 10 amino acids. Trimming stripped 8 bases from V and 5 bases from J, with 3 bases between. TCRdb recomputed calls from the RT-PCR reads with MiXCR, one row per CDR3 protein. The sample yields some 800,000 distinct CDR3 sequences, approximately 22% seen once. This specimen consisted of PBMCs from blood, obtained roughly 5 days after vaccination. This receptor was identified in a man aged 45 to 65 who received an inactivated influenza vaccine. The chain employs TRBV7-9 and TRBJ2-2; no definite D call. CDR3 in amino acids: CASWTGELFF. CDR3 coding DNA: TGTGCCAGCTGGACCGGGGAGCTGTTTTTT.